This TCR beta chain was obtained from a study of cytomegalovirus exposure and HLA in healthy donors. Study-wide points: In a later analysis, productive TCRs from donors in an Asian-associated ancestry cluster reportedly carried fewer N-insertions than the cohort mean. Prior analysis indicated that the majority of TCR beta V segments exhibited productivity approximately 87% or approximately 30% of the time.

The PCR was carried out with 60 Vbeta primers and 13 Jbeta primers. Assay: immunoSEQ multiplex PCR; the TCRdb copy retains only in-frame clones and omits some. The data contain roughly 140,000 clones, less than 90% of them singletons. Germline V lookup: CDR1 MNHEY, CDR2 SMNVEV (reference sequence). The CDR3 has 15 residues. The trim removed 3 bases at V and 6 bases at J, leaving 9 bases unmatched. To note about this clone: Its antigen remains unidentified.

Sequencing was done on a sample of PBMCs. The receptor was isolated from a boy aged 2 to 10 in good health and CMV-seronegative. The V call is TRBV27, the J call TRBJ2-7; 9 positions agree with TRBD1. DNA of the CDR3: TGTGCCAGCAGTTTGGGAAGGACAGGGGTTCGCGAGCAGTACTTC. Protein sequence: CASSLGRTGVREQYF.